The clone carrying this T cell receptor beta chain was observed at least ten times. Trimming left V 7 bases short and J 3 bases short, with 9 bases between. From germline, CDR1 is SQVTM and CDR2 ANQGSEA. This CDR3 contains 11 residues. This sample was taken from a study of human T cells and chemical hapten exposure. This sample's time point: pre-sensitization, week 0. The treatment is: therapeutic diphenylcyclopropenone sensitization with weekly scalp DPC. One entry per CDR3 protein, called by TCRdb with MiXCR from the RACE reads. There are about 250,000 distinct CDR3 sequences in the sample; 7.5% to 8% occur only once, and less than 1.5% lies in the top ten.

The clonotype was recovered from a man younger than 35 with alopecia areata. Some clones in this sample may be carry-over from other donors' samples. The V and J genes are TRBV29-1 and TRBJ1-2, with D possibly TRBD1 on 6 matching bases. This specimen consisted of whole blood, obtained in connection with sensitization to the hapten diphenylcyclopropenone (DPC). CDR3: CSAGADYGYTF. CDR3 bases: TGCAGCGCAGGGGCGGACTATGGCTACACCTTC.